This T cell receptor (beta chain) stems from a study of cytomegalovirus exposure and HLA in healthy donors. Broader study findings: As a later analysis showed, a missense DCLRE1C variant was linked to trimming of TCR beta V- and J-genes. TRBV6-2, TRBV6-3 and some other V segments were unresolvable in 87-base-pair reads. HLA allele associations emerged for some 16,000 TCR beta sequences in a later analysis, at 0.05 false discovery rate. When the data were analyzed later, several of the most significant clusters appeared to be linked to common viral pathogens.

13 Jbeta primers and 60 Vbeta primers were used for the PCR. Clones were sequenced by immunoSEQ multiplex PCR, and TCRdb holds only the in-frame ones, with some missing. Of over 200,000 clones in the sample, roughly 80% are singletons; the top ten hold around 5%. This CDR3 has 15 amino acids. From germline, CDR1 is SGDLS and CDR2 YYNGEE. V shed 0 bases and J 7 bases; nucleotides not matched to a gene: 8. A remark on this clone: Its target is not known.

The chain has TRBV9 and TRBJ2-3; 7 bases align to TRBD2. Sequencing used PBMCs. The receptor was isolated from a middle-aged woman in good health and CMV-seropositive. CDR3 DNA: TGTGCCAGCAGCGTAGCTAGCGGACTAGGATATACGCAGTATTTT. Translation: CASSVASGLGYTQYF.